The rows below give T cell receptor beta chains drawn from one sample of a study of T cells in placental villitis. TCRdb keeps only in-frame clones here, not all; method: immunoSEQ multiplex PCR. The data hold some 3,000 clones, with 60% to 80% observed a single time. Sequencing input: placental tissue containing maternal and fetal cells. Receptors were obtained from a human patient with infectious villitis; the placental T cells may come from both mother and fetus. The CDR3 runs from the conserved cysteine through the conserved F or W. A D gene is named only where the DNA matches it firmly. A row's size may be missing; if present it is once, few, many or a size class.

NA	TRBJ1-5	TRBV5-1	TRBD1	CANSPGQGFYSNQPQHF	TGCGCCAACAGTCCGGGACAGGGGTTCTATAGCAATCAGCCCCAGCATTTT
NA	TRBJ1-2	TRBV7-2	TRBD1	CASSYYPPGQGADDYTF	TGTGCCAGCAGCTACTACCCCCCGGGACAGGGGGCGGATGACTACACCTTC
once	TRBJ2-7	TRBV6-5	NA	CASSYTERGPHEQYF	TGTGCCAGCAGTTACACCGAACGGGGGCCCCACGAGCAGTACTTC
once	TRBJ1-2	TRBV7-9	NA	CASSLPGSGYTF	TGTGCCAGCAGCTTACCAGGGAGTGGCTACACCTTC
NA	TRBJ1-6	TRBV5-1	TRBD1	CASSWDRGRSPLHF	TGCGCCAGCAGCTGGGACAGGGGGCGTTCACCCCTCCACTTT
NA	TRBJ2-3	TRBV6-6	NA	CASRVTDTQYF	TGTGCCAGCAGAGTGACAGATACGCAGTATTTT
NA	TRBJ1-1	TRBV2	NA	CASSAEPRDAEAFF	TGTGCCAGCAGTGCGGAGCCAAGGGACGCTGAAGCTTTCTTT
once	TRBJ1-1	TRBV5-4	NA	CASSPTGGGLNTEAFF	TGTGCCAGCAGCCCAACCGGAGGGGGTTTGAACACTGAAGCTTTCTTT
NA	TRBJ1-1	TRBV6-4	NA	CASSDTNRATEAFF	TGTGCCAGCAGTGACACAAACAGAGCCACTGAAGCTTTCTTT
NA	TRBJ1-2	TRBV7-6	TRBD1	CASSHRGRLYGYTF	TGTGCCAGCAGCCACAGGGGGCGCCTTTATGGCTACACCTTC
NA	TRBJ1-2	TRBV19	NA	CASSANYGYTF	TGTGCCAGTAGTGCAAACTATGGCTACACCTTC
NA	TRBJ1-1	TRBV6-6	NA	CASSSSGYTEAFF	TGTGCCAGCAGTTCCTCAGGGTACACTGAAGCTTTCTTT
NA	TRBJ2-1	TRBV20-1	NA	CSARDRGGEFF	TGCAGTGCTAGAGATCGTGGCGGGGAGTTCTTC
NA	TRBJ1-6	TRBV2	NA	CASSDNNSPLHF	TGTGCCAGCAGTGACAATAATTCACCCCTCCACTTT
once	TRBJ2-7	TRBV7-9	NA	CASSLSSGLSSYEQYF	TGTGCCAGCAGCTTGTCGTCTGGCCTCAGCTCCTACGAGCAGTACTTC
NA	TRBJ2-7	TRBV5-1	TRBD1	CASSLGGQGAHEQYF	TGCGCCAGCAGCTTGGGAGGTCAGGGGGCCCACGAGCAGTACTTC
NA	TRBJ2-7	TRBV7-9	NA	CASSTNQGRRSYEQYF	TGTGCCAGCAGCACCAACCAGGGACGGAGGAGCTACGAGCAGTACTTC
once	TRBJ2-2	TRBV11-2	NA	CASSFSQTGELFF	TGTGCCAGCAGCTTTTCTCAGACCGGGGAGCTGTTTTTT
NA	TRBJ1-5	TRBV6-6	NA	CASKVSEHSNQPQHF	TGTGCCAGCAAGGTGAGCGAACATAGCAATCAGCCCCAGCATTTT
NA	TRBJ1-2	TRBV5-6	TRBD1	CASSFITGGTSRSNYGYTF	TGTGCCAGCAGCTTTATAACAGGGGGGACTTCGCGGTCAAACTATGGCTACACCTTC
few	TRBJ2-1	TRBV6-5	NA	CASSYIQTNNEQFF	TGTGCCAGCAGTTACATACAGACTAACAATGAGCAGTTCTTC
NA	TRBJ2-5	TRBV3-1/TRBV3-2	TRBD2	CASSQWASGGQETQYF	TGTGCCAGCAGCCAATGGGCTAGCGGGGGGCAAGAGACCCAGTACTTC
few	TRBJ1-6	TRBV10-1	TRBD1	CASSETGGASPLHF	TGCGCCAGCAGTGAGACAGGGGGCGCTTCACCCCTCCACTTT
NA	TRBJ2-2	TRBV7-9	TRBD2	CASSFTSANTGELFF	TGTGCCAGCAGCTTTACTAGCGCGAACACCGGGGAGCTGTTTTTT
NA	TRBJ2-7	TRBV6-5	TRBD2	CASSGGMGYEQYF	TGTGCCAGCAGCGGGGGGATGGGGTACGAGCAGTACTTC
NA	TRBJ1-1	TRBV19	NA	CASRLQGLNTEAFF	TGTGCCAGTAGACTCCAGGGCCTGAACACTGAAGCTTTCTTT
NA	TRBJ2-3	TRBV7-9	TRBD1	CASTVAGTETDTQYF	TGTGCCAGCACCGTAGCCGGGACAGAAACAGATACGCAGTATTTT
NA	TRBJ2-1	TRBV4-1	TRBD2	CASSTLAGDYNEQFF	TGCGCCAGCAGCACACTAGCGGGGGACTATAATGAGCAGTTCTTC
NA	TRBJ2-5	TRBV12-3/TRBV12-4	TRBD1	CASSWTGETQYF	TGTGCCAGCAGTTGGACAGGGGAGACCCAGTACTTC
large	TRBJ2-5	TRBV5-4	NA	CASSLGYQETQYF	TGTGCCAGCAGCCTCGGTTACCAAGAGACCCAGTACTTC
NA	TRBJ2-7	TRBV9	NA	CASSLPGRDYEQYF	TGTGCCAGCAGCCTCCCGGGACGCGATTACGAGCAGTACTTC
NA	TRBJ1-2	TRBV6-5	NA	CASSYRGGFSGGYTF	TGTGCCAGCAGTTACCGGGGGGGCTTTTCGGGAGGCTACACCTTC
few	TRBJ2-7	TRBV4-1	TRBD2	CASSQVASGSYEQYF	TGCGCCAGCAGCCAAGTGGCTAGCGGGAGCTACGAGCAGTACTTC
NA	TRBJ2-1	TRBV12-3/TRBV12-4	NA	CASTLRPYNEQFF	TGTGCCAGCACTCTACGTCCCTACAATGAGCAGTTCTTC
NA	TRBJ1-2	TRBV2	NA	CASSEALGYTF	TGTGCCAGCAGTGAAGCGCTTGGCTACACCTTC
NA	TRBJ2-7	TRBV10-2	NA	CASEEGGYEQYF	TGTGCCAGCGAAGAAGGGGGTTACGAGCAGTACTTC
NA	TRBJ2-7	TRBV10-1	NA	CASSDPRSSYEQYF	TGCGCCAGCAGTGACCCAAGGAGCTCCTACGAGCAGTACTTC
NA	TRBJ1-2	TRBV3-1/TRBV3-2	NA	CASSQVTPYGYTF	TGTGCCAGCAGCCAAGTTACTCCCTATGGCTACACCTTC
once	TRBJ2-3	TRBV9	NA	CASSVAPWEGGGDTQYF	TGTGCCAGCAGCGTAGCCCCTTGGGAGGGGGGCGGAGATACGCAGTATTTT
NA	TRBJ1-5	TRBV18	NA	CASSPSTGNQPQHF	TGTGCCAGCTCACCAAGTACAGGAAATCAGCCCCAGCATTTT
NA	TRBJ2-1	TRBV27	NA	CASSLSQYNEQFF	TGTGCCAGCAGTTTGAGTCAGTACAATGAGCAGTTCTTC
NA	TRBJ2-2	TRBV27	NA	CASSMTVFGGELFF	TGTGCCAGCAGCATGACGGTATTTGGCGGGGAGCTGTTTTTT
NA	TRBJ2-1	TRBV7-9	TRBD2	CASSSSGGDNEQFF	TGTGCCAGCAGCTCGAGCGGGGGGGACAATGAGCAGTTCTTC
NA	TRBJ2-2	TRBV7-9	TRBD2	CASSLVSGLVGTGELFF	TGTGCCAGCAGCTTAGTCTCGGGACTAGTTGGCACCGGGGAGCTGTTTTTT
NA	TRBJ2-7	TRBV30	NA	CAWSVSTEQYF	TGTGCCTGGAGTGTAAGTACCGAGCAGTACTTC
NA	TRBJ1-4	TRBV19	NA	CASSLRNEKLFF	TGTGCCAGTAGTCTCAGAAATGAAAAACTGTTTTTT
few	TRBJ2-2	TRBV27	NA	CASSFLSGVTGELFF	TGTGCCAGCAGTTTCTTGAGCGGAGTCACCGGGGAGCTGTTTTTT
NA	TRBJ1-1	TRBV2	NA	CASSAETGNTEAFF	TGTGCCAGCAGTGCCGAGACAGGGAACACTGAAGCTTTCTTT
NA	TRBJ1-6	TRBV11-2	NA	CASSLMAEGVVPYNSPLHF	TGTGCCAGCAGCTTAATGGCGGAGGGGGTTGTTCCCTATAATTCACCCCTCCACTTT
once	TRBJ2-5	TRBV12-3/TRBV12-4	NA	CASRDQQETQYF	TGTGCCAGCAGAGACCAACAAGAGACCCAGTACTTC